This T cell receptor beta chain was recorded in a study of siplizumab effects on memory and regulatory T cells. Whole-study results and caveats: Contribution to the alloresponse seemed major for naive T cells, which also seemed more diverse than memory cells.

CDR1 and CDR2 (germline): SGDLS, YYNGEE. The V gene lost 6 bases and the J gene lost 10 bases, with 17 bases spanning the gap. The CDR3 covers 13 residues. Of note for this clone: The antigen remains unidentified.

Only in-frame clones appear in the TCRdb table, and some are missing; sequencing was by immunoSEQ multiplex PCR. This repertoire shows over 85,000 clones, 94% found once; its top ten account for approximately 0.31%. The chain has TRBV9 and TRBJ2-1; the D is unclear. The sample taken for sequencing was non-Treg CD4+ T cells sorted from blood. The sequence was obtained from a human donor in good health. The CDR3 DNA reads TGTGCCAGCACCCAATCCGGATTTGGCGAGCAGTTCTTC. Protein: CASTQSGFGEQFF.